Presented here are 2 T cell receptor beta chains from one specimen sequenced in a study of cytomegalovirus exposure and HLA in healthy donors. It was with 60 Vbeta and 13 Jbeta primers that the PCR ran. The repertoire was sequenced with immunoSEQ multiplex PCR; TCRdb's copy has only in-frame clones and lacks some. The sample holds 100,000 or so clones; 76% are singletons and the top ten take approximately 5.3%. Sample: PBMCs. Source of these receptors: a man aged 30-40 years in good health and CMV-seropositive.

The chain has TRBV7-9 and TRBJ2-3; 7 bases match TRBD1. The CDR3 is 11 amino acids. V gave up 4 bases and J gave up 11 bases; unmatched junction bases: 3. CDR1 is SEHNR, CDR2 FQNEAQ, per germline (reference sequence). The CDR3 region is CASSYQGEQYF. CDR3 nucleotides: TGTGCCAGCAGCTATCAGGGGGAGCAGTATTTT.

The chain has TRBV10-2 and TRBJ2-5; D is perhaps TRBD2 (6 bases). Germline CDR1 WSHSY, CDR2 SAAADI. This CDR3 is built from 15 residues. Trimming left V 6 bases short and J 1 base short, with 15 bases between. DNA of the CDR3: TGCGCCAGCAGAAAATTCCGGGACTCCCAAGAGACCCAGTACTTC. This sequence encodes CASRKFRDSQETQYF.